The 14 T cell receptor beta chains below were found in one sample sequenced in a study of blood T cell repertoires in COVID-19 (TCRdb year 2020). The library was produced with the immunoSEQ multiplex PCR assay. TCRdb provides this immuneACCESS table in a form limited to in-frame rearrangements. Some clones are lacking; in checked studies, under half of them reflect an unresolved V gene, and why the rest are absent is not known. The sample table lists approximately 70,000 clones, 85% to 90% of them with a count of one. The ten largest account for approximately 10% of the sample. The material sequenced was peripheral blood. The receptors here all came from a man between 70 and 80 years old with active or convalescent COVID-19.

V and J are TRBV5-1 and TRBJ2-7, with D perhaps matching TRBD1 (5 bases). Trimming removed 2 bases from V and 3 bases from J, with 15 bases in between. The CDR3 is made up of 15 amino acids. Germline CDR1 reads SGHRS; CDR2 reads YFSETQ. The CDR3 loop reads CASSFSHAQGYEQYF. The CDR3 DNA is TGCGCCAGCAGCTTTAGTCATGCGCAGGGCTACGAGCAGTACTTC. The full variable domain, with the rest looked up from reference TRBV5-1 and TRBJ2-7, is KAGVTQTPRYLIKTRGQQVTLSCSPISGHRSVSWYQQTPGQGLQFLFEYFSETQRNKGNFPGRFSGRQFSNSRSEMNVSTLELGDSALYLCASSFSHAQGYEQYFGPGTRLTVT.

The chain combines TRBV11-1 with TRBJ2-5; unclear D gene. Trimming left V 5 bases short and J 4 bases short, with 11 bases between. Germline CDR1 and CDR2: SGHAT and FQDESV (reference sequence). CDR3 length equals 13 residues. Written as DNA, the CDR3 is TGTGCCAGCAGCCCGCGACACAGAGAGACCCAGTACTTC. It codes for CASSPRHRETQYF.

This chain connects TRBV29-1 to TRBJ2-1; D might be TRBD2 (6 bases). This CDR3 has 14 amino acids. In germline, CDR1 is SQVTM, CDR2 ANQGSEA. The germline V and J ends were trimmed by 0 bases and 8 bases, with 14 bases remaining between them. This CDR3 is CSVEDRLGSYEQFF. The CDR3 DNA reads as TGCAGCGTTGAAGATCGACTAGGGAGTTATGAGCAGTTCTTC.

V is TRBV6-5 and J is TRBJ2-1, with TRBD1 identical over 9 bases. This CDR3 region has 15 residues. The germline CDR1 and CDR2 sequences are MNHEY and SVGAGI. V gave up 3 bases and J gave up 8 bases; unmatched junction bases: 8. CDR3 protein: CASSYDGQGRYEQFF. In DNA form, the CDR3 reads TGTGCCAGCAGTTATGACGGACAGGGGAGGTATGAGCAGTTCTTC.

This chain connects TRBV7-9 to TRBJ2-7; 9 bases fit TRBD1. The trim removed 0 bases at V and 2 bases at J, leaving 8 bases unmatched. The CDR3 extends over 17 amino acids. CDR1 is SEHNR and CDR2 is FQNEAQ in the germline V gene (reference sequence). CDR3 protein: CASSLAGATGGAYEQYF. The CDR3 region has the DNA TGTGCCAGCAGCTTAGCGGGGGCGACAGGGGGAGCCTACGAGCAGTACTTC.

The chain recombines TRBV9 with TRBJ1-1, with TRBD1 matching 7 bases. From germline, CDR1 is SGDLS and CDR2 YYNGEE. Trimming cost V 4 bases and J 4 bases; bases outside gene matches: 10. The CDR3 has 15 residues. Here the CDR3 DNA reads TGTGCCAGCAGCTCAGCAGGGGGAGCGGCCACTGAAGCTTTCTTT. Protein product: CASSSAGGAATEAFF.

This clone came up a few times. This chain uses TRBV5-1 with TRBJ2-1, with TRBD2 matching over 14 bases. V shed 6 bases, J shed 8 bases, and the junction held 7 bases outside the gene matches. Germline V CDR1 and CDR2: SGHRS, YFSETQ. The CDR3 spans 15 residues. The CDR3 DNA follows: TGCGCCAGCACGGCCGGGACTAGCGGGAGCGATGAGCAGTTCTTC. Amino acid sequence: CASTAGTSGSDEQFF.

The V and J genes are TRBV10-3 and TRBJ2-3, with TRBD2 identical over 13 bases. The CDR3 runs to 16 residues. Trimming at V came to 1 base and at J to 6 bases, leaving 4 bases not matched to a gene. Per the germline V gene, CDR1 is ENHRY and CDR2 is SYGVKD. The CDR3 DNA reads TGTGCCATCAGTGAGTTTGGGACTAGCGGGACCGATACGCAGTATTTT. Its translation: CAISEFGTSGTDTQYF.

In the case of this clone: One end of the junction varies from germline; a read error may be responsible. Here the CDR3 reads CASSQDSDRMDF. Written as DNA, the CDR3 is TGTGCCAGCAGCCAAGATTCCGACAGGATGGATTTT. The rearrangement links TRBV4-2 to TRBJ1-3; D may be TRBD1 (6 bases). In germline, CDR1 is LGHNA, CDR2 YNFKEQ. The CDR3 consists of 12 residues.

The CDR3 sequence is CASSLARGEGKGETQYF. DNA for the CDR3: TGTGCCAGCAGCTTAGCGAGGGGGGAGGGGAAAGGAGAGACCCAGTACTTC. The chain uses TRBV7-9 and TRBJ2-5; TRBD2 might be the D (7 bases). The CDR3 extends over 17 amino acids. From germline, CDR1 is SEHNR and CDR2 FQNEAQ (reference sequence). V was clipped by 0 bases and J by 4 bases, with 18 bases between them.

The chain carries TRBV28 and TRBJ2-3; 7 bases are a match to TRBD2. This CDR3 contains 18 residues. The J segment lost 4 bases and the V segment lost 6 bases, leaving 19 bases of the junction unmatched. Germline V gene lookup returns CDR1 MDHEN and CDR2 SYDVKM. The CDR3 protein is CASSPWGFGGSSADTQYF. CDR3 DNA: TGTGCCAGCAGCCCCTGGGGGTTCGGCGGGAGCTCGGCAGATACGCAGTATTTT. The complete variable domain, with remaining parts taken from reference TRBV28 and TRBJ2-3, reads DVKVTQSSRYLVKRTGEKVFLECVQDMDHENMFWYRQDPGLGLRLIYFSYDVKMKEKGDIPEGYSVSREKKERFSLILESASTNQTSMYLCASSPWGFGGSSADTQYFGPGTRLTVL.

This chain connects TRBV6-5 to TRBJ1-1, with 7 bases aligning to TRBD1. In germline, CDR1 is MNHEY, CDR2 SVGAGI. The length of the CDR3 is 15 residues. V lost 4 bases, J lost 1 base, and 6 bases stayed unmatched. The chain's CDR3 is CASSSTGLPNTEAFF. The DNA for the CDR3 is TGTGCCAGCAGTTCGACAGGGCTACCGAACACTGAAGCTTTCTTT.

V usage is TRBV18 and J usage is TRBJ1-1; no clear D. Germline lookup yields CDR1 KGHSH and CDR2 LQKENI. This CDR3 has 13 residues. V was clipped by 3 bases and J by 1 base, with 6 bases between them. The CDR3 nucleotides read TGTGCCAGCTCACCTCCAGAGAACACTGAAGCTTTCTTT. Protein sequence: CASSPPENTEAFF. The full variable domain, its missing parts supplied by reference TRBV18 and TRBJ1-1, is NAGVMQNPRHLVRRRGQEARLRCSPMKGHSHVYWYRQLPEEGLKFMVYLQKENIIDESGMPKERFSAEFPKEGPSILRIQQVVRGDSAAYFCASSPPENTEAFFGQGTRLTVV.

The chain carries TRBV28 and TRBJ1-2; D is unclear. The ends were cut back, 5 bases at V and 0 bases at J, with 10 bases in the middle. Germline CDR1 and CDR2: MDHEN and SYDVKM. The length of the CDR3 is 14 residues. The chain's CDR3 is CASSPRGTNYGYTF. CDR3 nucleotides: TGTGCCAGCAGTCCGCGGGGTACTAACTATGGCTACACCTTC.